This TCR beta chain was sequenced for a study of technical replicates of blood from a few donors. Data came from immunoSEQ multiplex PCR; TCRdb stores just in-frame clones and leaves some out. The table lists 40,000 to 60,000 clones, roughly 92% of them singletons. There are 15 residues in the CDR3. V was trimmed by 0 bases and J by 4 bases, leaving 12 bases between them. Germline lookup yields CDR1 MGHRA and CDR2 YSYEKL. Sequencing was carried out using PBMCs. V is TRBV4-1 and J is TRBJ2-5, with D maybe TRBD1 (5 bases). The source of this sequence is a human donor in good health. Some clones in this sample may be carry-over from other donors' samples. CDR3 coding DNA: TGCGCCAGCAGCCAAGAAAGAAGGCAGGGAGAGACCCAGTACTTC. It translates to CASSQERRQGETQYF.